This TCR beta chain was sequenced for a study of T-cell memory formation after mild COVID-19. The overall study: Among the donors, TCR clusters were largely specific to each donor.

Study outcomes and limitations: Of the contracting clones, CD4+ ones lay mainly in CM and EM, and CD8+ ones in EMRA. Clones that shrank (day 15 to 85) were balanced CD4/CD8, whereas later expanders leaned CD4+.

This clonotype has just a few counts. Its antigen is undetermined. One entry per CDR3 protein, called by TCRdb with MiXCR from the 5' RACE reads. The sample holds some 300,000 distinct CDR3 sequences, approximately 19% seen once. The germline CDR1 and CDR2 sequences are LGHDT and YNNKEL (reference sequence). The CDR3 length is 16 residues. V was clipped by 4 bases and J by 0 bases, with 14 bases between them. V and J are TRBV3-1 and TRBJ2-3, with D tentatively TRBD2 (6 bases). The sequencing input was PBMCs or a T cell subset sorted from them (not recorded which). The TCR was taken from a man in his late teens or twenties who had mild COVID-19 (a few samples of this study predate the infection). Cell type and time point are not known. CDR3 protein: CASSPLGGGSTDTQYF. CDR3 DNA sequence: TGTGCCAGCAGCCCGCTGGGTGGGGGGAGCACAGATACGCAGTATTTT.